These T cell receptor beta chains were read from a single sample in a study of blood T cell repertoires in COVID-19. Using immunoSEQ multiplex PCR, the repertoire was profiled, and TCRdb retains in-frame clones only, with some absent. The sample lists 250,000 to 350,000 clones; approximately 88% were seen once. Sequenced: peripheral blood. The receptors come from a woman aged 25 to 39 who had recovered from COVID-19. Each CDR3 is given with its conserved first and last residue. The D gene is left open where the match is weak. The size field is filled for only some rows; it gives once, few, many or a size class.

TRBV6-4	TRBJ1-1	-	-	TGTGCCAGCAGGGACCCCACGGTCCCACGGGCAGGGAATTTTTTCGAGGACACTGAAGCTTTCTTT	CASRDPTVPRAGNFFEDTEAFF
TRBV6-5	TRBJ1-1	-	-	TGTGCCAGCAAACAGAACACTGAAGCTTTCTTT	CASKQNTEAFF
TRBV27	TRBJ2-1	-	TRBD2	TGTGCCAGCAGCCAAACGGGACTAGCGGGATACAATGAGCAGTTCTTC	CASSQTGLAGYNEQFF
TRBV4-1	TRBJ2-7	-	-	TGCGCCAGCAGCGTCACTGATGGGCCCTACGAGCAGTACTTC	CASSVTDGPYEQYF
TRBV30	TRBJ1-5	-	-	TGTGCCTGGAGTGCAGGTAGCAATCAGCCCCAGCATTTT	CAWSAGSNQPQHF
TRBV7-6	TRBJ1-5	-	-	TGTGCCAGCAGCTTCGACAGAGATCAGCCCCAGCATTTT	CASSFDRDQPQHF
TRBV12-3/TRBV12-4	TRBJ2-3	-	-	TGTGCCAGCAGTGTAAGCACAGATACGCAGTATTTT	CASSVSTDTQYF
TRBV4-1	TRBJ2-6	once	-	TGCGCCAGCAGCCAAGGGGTTGGGAGGCTCTCTGGGGCCAACGTCCTGACTTTC	CASSQGVGRLSGANVLTF
TRBV19	TRBJ1-6	-	-	TGTGCCAGTAGTTCACTGACAGATTATAATTCACCCCTCCACTTT	CASSSLTDYNSPLHF
TRBV28	TRBJ1-2	-	TRBD1	TGTGCCAGCAGCTATACGACAGGGTCCCTCTATGGCTACACCTTC	CASSYTTGSLYGYTF
TRBV19	TRBJ1-5	-	-	TGTGCCAGTAGTTTGCAGGGCCATAGCAATCAGCCCCAGCATTTT	CASSLQGHSNQPQHF
TRBV9	TRBJ1-1	-	TRBD1	TGTGCCAGCAGCTGGGGACAGGGGGACACTGAAGCTTTCTTT	CASSWGQGDTEAFF
TRBV7-2	TRBJ2-5	-	TRBD1	TGTGCCAGCAGCTTAGGAGGACAGGCTAAAGAGACCCAGTACTTC	CASSLGGQAKETQYF
TRBV7-2	TRBJ2-2	-	-	TGTGCCAGCAGCTTAAATGGGGTACTAGACACCGGGGAGCTGTTTTTT	CASSLNGVLDTGELFF
TRBV28	TRBJ1-5	-	TRBD1	TGTGCCAGCAGCTGGGACAGGGGGGATCAGCCCCAGCATTTT	CASSWDRGDQPQHF
TRBV30	TRBJ1-1	-	TRBD1	TGTGCCTGTAGCCCGGGACAGGGGGAAACTGAAGCTTTCTTT	CACSPGQGETEAFF
TRBV24-1	TRBJ2-1	-	TRBD2	TGTGCCACCAGTGATTTGACGGCGGGGGGGTTTAGTGAGCAGTTCTTC	CATSDLTAGGFSEQFF
TRBV28	TRBJ1-1	-	TRBD1	TGTGCCAGCAGTTCGACAGGGGACACTGAAGCTTTCTTT	CASSSTGDTEAFF
TRBV7-3	TRBJ2-1	-	TRBD2	TGTGCCAGCAGCCTTAGCGGGGAGACCTACAATGAGCAGTTCTTC	CASSLSGETYNEQFF
TRBV5-1	TRBJ1-4	-	TRBD1	TGCGCCAGCAGCTCGTCCGGGGACAGGGCTGACGAAAAACTGTTTTTT	CASSSSGDRADEKLFF
TRBV4-3	TRBJ2-1	-	TRBD2	TGCGCCAGCAGCCAAGACGTAGCTAGCGGGGGACTTGATCTATACAATGAGCAGTTCTTC	CASSQDVASGGLDLYNEQFF
TRBV19	TRBJ1-2	-	TRBD1	TGTGCCAGTAGTATCCGGCGGGACAGAGCTAACTATGGCTACACCTTC	CASSIRRDRANYGYTF
TRBV5-4	TRBJ2-5	-	-	TGTGCCAGCAGCCGCCACCAGGGGGGCCAAGAGACCCAGTACTTC	CASSRHQGGQETQYF
TRBV7-2	TRBJ1-5	once	TRBD1	TGTGCCAGCAGCCTGACAGGGGATCAGCCCCAGCATTTT	CASSLTGDQPQHF
TRBV30	TRBJ1-6	-	-	TGTGCCTGGAGTGTACAGGGTAATTCACCCCTCCACTTT	CAWSVQGNSPLHF
TRBV27	TRBJ1-2	-	-	TGTGCCAGCAGCCCGGCGGGGGGCGCAGGAGGCTACACCTTC	CASSPAGGAGGYTF
TRBV9	TRBJ1-4	once	TRBD1	TGTGCCAGCAGCTACCGACAGGGGGGTGAAAAACTGTTTTTT	CASSYRQGGEKLFF
TRBV27	TRBJ1-1	-	-	TGTGCCAGCAGTCCCGGGGAGATTCGAACCGCTGAAGCTTTCTTT	CASSPGEIRTAEAFF
TRBV25-1	TRBJ2-1	once	TRBD1	TGTGCCAGCTCCGACAGGGGGCGAGATTACAATGAGCAGTTCTTC	CASSDRGRDYNEQFF
TRBV4-1	TRBJ2-3	-	-	TGCGCCAGCAGCCAAGATGGACAGACTACAGATACGCAGTATTTT	CASSQDGQTTDTQYF
TRBV6-5	TRBJ2-7	-	TRBD1	TGTGCCAGCAGGCTGGGACAGACCTACGAGCAGTACTTC	CASRLGQTYEQYF
TRBV2	TRBJ1-2	-	-	TGTGCCAGCAGTGAAGGGACTGCTTATGGCTACACCTTC	CASSEGTAYGYTF
TRBV5-5	TRBJ1-5	-	-	TGTGCCAGCAGCCCAGAGACAGTTTATAGCAATCAGCCCCAGCATTTT	CASSPETVYSNQPQHF
TRBV7-9	TRBJ2-4	-	-	TGTGCCAGCAGCTTAGACGATCCGGCGGGAGCCAAAAACATTCAGTACTTC	CASSLDDPAGAKNIQYF
TRBV30	TRBJ1-1	-	-	TGTGCTAGATTGAGGAACACTGAAGCTTTCTTT	CARLRNTEAFF
TRBV2	TRBJ2-5	once	-	TGTGCCAGCAGCCTACCGGAGTCCCAGTACTTC	CASSLPESQYF
TRBV4-3	TRBJ2-3	-	TRBD2	TGCGCCAGCAGCCCCGACCCCACCGGGACTAGCGGGAGACTAACTAGCACAGATACGCAGTATTTT	CASSPDPTGTSGRLTSTDTQYF
TRBV19	TRBJ1-1	-	-	TGTGCCACCAGACCGATTCAGGGCGCTGAAGCTTTCTTT	CATRPIQGAEAFF